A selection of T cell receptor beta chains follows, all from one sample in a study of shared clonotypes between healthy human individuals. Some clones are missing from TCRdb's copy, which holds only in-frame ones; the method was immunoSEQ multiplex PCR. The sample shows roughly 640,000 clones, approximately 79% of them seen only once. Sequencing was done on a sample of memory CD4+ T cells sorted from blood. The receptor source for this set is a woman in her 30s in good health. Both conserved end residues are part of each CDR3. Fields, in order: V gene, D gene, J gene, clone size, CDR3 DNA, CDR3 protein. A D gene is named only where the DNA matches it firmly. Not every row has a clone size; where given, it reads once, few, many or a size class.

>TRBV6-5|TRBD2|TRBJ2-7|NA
TGTGCCAGCAGTTCCGGGACTAGCGGTTCGCCCCAGCAGTACTTC
CASSSGTSGSPQQYF
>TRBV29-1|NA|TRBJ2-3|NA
TGCAGCGTTGAAGATCTTGGGGCGGGAGATACGCAGTATTTT
CSVEDLGAGDTQYF
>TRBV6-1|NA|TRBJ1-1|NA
TGTGCCAGCAGTGAAGGGGTGACTGAAGCTTTCTTT
CASSEGVTEAFF
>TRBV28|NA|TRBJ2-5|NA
TGTGCCAGCAGTTTAAACCCAGCGGCCCTCCAAGAGACCCAGTACTTC
CASSLNPAALQETQYF
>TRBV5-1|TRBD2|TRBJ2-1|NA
TGCGCCAGCAGCCTAGGGACTAGCGATGAGCAGTTCTTC
CASSLGTSDEQFF
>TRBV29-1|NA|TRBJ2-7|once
TGCAGCGTTGAAACCGGGTCCTACGAGCAGTACTTC
CSVETGSYEQYF
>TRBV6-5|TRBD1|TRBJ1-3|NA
TGTGCCAGCAGACTACACAGGGGCTCTGGAAACACCATATATTTT
CASRLHRGSGNTIYF
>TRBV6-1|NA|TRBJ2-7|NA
TGTGCCAGCTGGTCAGGGGGAGGGACCTACGAGCAGTACTTC
CASWSGGGTYEQYF
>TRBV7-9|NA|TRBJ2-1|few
TGTGCCAGCAGCTTGGACTCCCGCGAGCAGTTCTTC
CASSLDSREQFF
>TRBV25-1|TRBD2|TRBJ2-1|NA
TGTGCCAGCAGTGAAAAGGGACTAGCGGACTCCTCCTACAATGAGCAGTTCTTC
CASSEKGLADSSYNEQFF
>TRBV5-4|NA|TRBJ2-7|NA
TGTGCCAGCAGCTTGGTAACAGGGCCCCTCTACGAGCAGTACTTC
CASSLVTGPLYEQYF
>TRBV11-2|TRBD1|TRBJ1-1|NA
TGTGCCAGCAGCTCAGGACAGGGCCCTGAAGCTTTCTTT
CASSSGQGPEAFF
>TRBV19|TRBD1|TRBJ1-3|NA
TGTGCCAGTACCCGGGACAGGGTTGGAAACACCATATATTTT
CASTRDRVGNTIYF
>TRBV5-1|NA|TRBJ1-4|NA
TGCGCCAGCAGTGACGGGTGGATCGGAACTAATGAAAAACTGTTTTTT
CASSDGWIGTNEKLFF
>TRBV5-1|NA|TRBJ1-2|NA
TGCGCCAGCAGCTTGGTAGGGGGCTATGGCTACACCTTC
CASSLVGGYGYTF
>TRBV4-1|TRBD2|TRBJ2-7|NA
TGCGCCAGCAGCCAAGTCCCGGGACTAGCGGGAACGTACGAGCAGTACTTC
CASSQVPGLAGTYEQYF
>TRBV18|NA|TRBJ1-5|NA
TGTGCCAGCTCACCTGCAGCCTCTGCATCAGCGGCCCAGCATTTT
CASSPAASASAAQHF
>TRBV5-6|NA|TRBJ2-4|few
TGTGCCAGCAGCTTGGGGGGAACCAAAAACATTCAGTACTTC
CASSLGGTKNIQYF
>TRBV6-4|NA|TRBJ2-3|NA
TGTGCCAGCAGCCCGCAGGGAAGAGGACACACAGATACGCAGTATTTT
CASSPQGRGHTDTQYF
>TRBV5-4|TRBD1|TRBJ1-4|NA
TGTGCCAGCAGTTCACAGGGGTCGGCTAATGAAAAACTGTTTTTT
CASSSQGSANEKLFF
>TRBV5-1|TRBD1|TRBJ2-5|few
TGCGCCAGCAGCCAGGGACAGGGGTGGGAAGAGACCCAGTACTTC
CASSQGQGWEETQYF
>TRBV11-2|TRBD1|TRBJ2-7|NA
TGTGCCAGCAGCTTAAGAGGGACAGCAAACGAGCAGTACTTC
CASSLRGTANEQYF
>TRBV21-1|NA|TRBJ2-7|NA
TGTGCCAGCAGCAAAGTGGACCAAAGCTCCTACGAGCAGTACTTC
CASSKVDQSSYEQYF
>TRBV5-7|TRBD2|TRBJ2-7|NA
TGTGCCAGCAGCCCCCTAGCGGGAGGGGTCCACGAGCAGTACTTC
CASSPLAGGVHEQYF
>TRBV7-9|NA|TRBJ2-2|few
TGTGCCAGCAGCCAAGTCAACACCGGGGAGCTGTTTTTT
CASSQVNTGELFF
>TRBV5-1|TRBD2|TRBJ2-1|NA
TGCGCCAGCAGCTGGAGCGGGAGTGGATACTACAATGAGCAGTTCTTC
CASSWSGSGYYNEQFF